The clone carrying this T cell receptor beta chain was seen many times. The antigen is not known. The CDR3 totals 13 residues. Per germline, CDR1 SGHVS and CDR2 FQNEAQ. The V end lost 3 bases, the J end lost 3 bases, and 8 bases lay between the germline ends. The data derive from a study of T cells in Graves' hyperthyroidism and ophthalmopathy. Study-wide results and limits: Peripheral blood also featured most of the thyroid clonotypes expanded above 0.001.

Authors of the study amplified TCR beta CDR3 regions from RNA transcripts. The HTBI primer set served for first-round RT-PCR of the TCR CDR3. Via MiXCR, TCRdb re-called the multiplex PCR reads, giving one row per CDR3 protein. The data show 370,000 or so distinct CDR3 sequences, around 16% seen once. Disease duration under 2 months; hyperthyroidism patients were aged 18 to 65. Blood was sampled at initial diagnosis of hyperthyroidism, prior to onset of any ophthalmopathy symptoms. The PBMCs had their origin in around 10 ml of fresh peripheral blood. This receptor was obtained from a woman younger than 30 with Graves' hyperthyroidism that later progressed to Graves' ophthalmopathy. What was sequenced was blood. V is TRBV7-8 and J is TRBJ2-5, with a possible D match to TRBD1 (5 bases). DNA for the CDR3: TGTGCCAGCAGCTTGCAGGGTGAAGAGACCCAGTACTTC. Residues: CASSLQGEETQYF.